This TCR beta chain was sequenced for a study of CD8 T cells in Susac syndrome. With random hexamers, reverse transcription was performed on roughly 0.45 to 1 ug of RNA. Amplification of TCR beta CDR3 by immunoSEQ multiplex PCR spanned 54 Vbeta and 13 Jbeta. Using its own MiXCR run on the immunoSEQ multiplex PCR reads, TCRdb lists one record per CDR3 protein. The table lists around 130,000 distinct CDR3 sequences, roughly 80% of them singletons. The authors negatively isolated CD8+ and CD4+ T cells and FACS-enriched TEMRA cells. In germline, CDR1 is MNHEY, CDR2 SMNVEV (reference sequence). This CDR3 has 15 amino acids. V lost 2 bases and J lost 3, with 11 bases in between.

Source material: CD8+ T cells from PBMCs. The chain is built from TRBV27 and TRBJ2-1; perhaps TRBD2 as D (7 bases). The clonotype was recovered from a human donor with multiple sclerosis. The CDR3 DNA reads TGTGCCAGCAGTTTACGGGGGGCGGTCTACAATGAGCAGTTCTTC. Amino acids: CASSLRGAVYNEQFF.